This T cell receptor beta chain was recovered during a study of response to subunit inactivated influenza vaccine. This clonotype turned up a few times. From the RT-PCR reads, TCRdb called clonotypes with MiXCR, one entry per CDR3 protein. The data show roughly 500,000 distinct CDR3 sequences, under 25% seen once. CDR3 length: 15 amino acids. The germline V gene encodes CDR1 LGHNA and CDR2 YSLEER. Trimming took 5 bases from V and 4 from J; bases not matched to a gene: 6. This sample also appeared in a second study, on T cells expressing NK-cell markers. Turning to that study: TCR beta cDNA was made by 5'RACE template switching with UMIs.

The sample consisted of CD4+ T cells sorted from PBMCs, taken roughly 13 days after vaccination. This rearrangement joins TRBV4-3 to TRBJ2-1; 9 bases are shared with TRBD1. The source of this sequence is a man aged 45-60 years who received an inactivated influenza vaccine. CDR3 DNA sequence: TGCGCCAGCAGCTCGGACAGGGGACGTTACAATGAGCAGTTCTTC. This translates into CASSSDRGRYNEQFF.